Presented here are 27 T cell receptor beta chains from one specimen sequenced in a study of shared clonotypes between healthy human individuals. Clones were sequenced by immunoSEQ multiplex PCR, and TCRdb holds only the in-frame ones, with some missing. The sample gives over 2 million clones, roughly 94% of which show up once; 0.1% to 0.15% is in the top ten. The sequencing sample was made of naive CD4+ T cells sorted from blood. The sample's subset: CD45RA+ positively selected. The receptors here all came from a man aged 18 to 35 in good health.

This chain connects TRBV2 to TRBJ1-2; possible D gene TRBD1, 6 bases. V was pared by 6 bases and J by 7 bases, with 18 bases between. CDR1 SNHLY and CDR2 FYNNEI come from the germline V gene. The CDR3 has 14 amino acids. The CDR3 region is CASRGTGNPGGYTF. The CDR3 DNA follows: TGTGCCAGCAGGGGTACAGGGAACCCTGGTGGCTACACCTTC.

The chain's CDR3 is CAISYRGDTGELFF. Here the CDR3 DNA reads TGTGCCATCAGTTATCGGGGAGACACCGGGGAGCTGTTTTTT. The chain is built from TRBV10-3 and TRBJ2-2; TRBD2 might be the D (5 bases). V lost 5 bases to trimming and J lost 3 bases, with 10 bases between them. This CDR3 contains 14 residues. Germline V gene data show CDR1 as ENHRY and CDR2 as SYGVKD.

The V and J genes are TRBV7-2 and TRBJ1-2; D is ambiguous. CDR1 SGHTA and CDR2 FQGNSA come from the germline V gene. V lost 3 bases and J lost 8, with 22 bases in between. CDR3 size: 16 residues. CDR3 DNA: TGTGCCAGCAGCTTCAGCGGGCCGATCTCTCTCCGGGGCTACACCTTC. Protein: CASSFSGPISLRGYTF. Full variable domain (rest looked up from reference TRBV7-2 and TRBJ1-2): GAGVSQSPSNKVTEKGKDVELRCDPISGHTALYWYRQSLGQGLEFLIYFQGNSAPDKSGLPSDRFSAERTGGSVSTLTIQRTQQEDSAVYLCASSFSGPISLRGYTFGSGTRLTVV.

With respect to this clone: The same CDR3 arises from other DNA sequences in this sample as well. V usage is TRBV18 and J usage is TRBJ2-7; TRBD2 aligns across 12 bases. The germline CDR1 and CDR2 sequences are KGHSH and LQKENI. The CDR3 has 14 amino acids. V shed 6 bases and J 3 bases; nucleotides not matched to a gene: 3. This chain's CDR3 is CASSPTSGSYEQYF. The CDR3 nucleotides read TGTGCCAGCTCGCCGACTAGCGGGAGCTACGAGCAGTACTTC. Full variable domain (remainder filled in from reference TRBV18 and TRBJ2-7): NAGVMQNPRHLVRRRGQEARLRCSPMKGHSHVYWYRQLPEEGLKFMVYLQKENIIDESGMPKERFSAEFPKEGPSILRIQQVVRGDSAAYFCASSPTSGSYEQYFGPGTRLTVT.

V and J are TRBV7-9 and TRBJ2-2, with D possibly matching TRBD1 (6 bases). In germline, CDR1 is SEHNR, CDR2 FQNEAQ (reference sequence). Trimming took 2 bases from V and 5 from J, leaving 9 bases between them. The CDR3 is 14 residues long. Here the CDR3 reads CASSLRRGTGELFF. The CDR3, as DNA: TGTGCCAGCAGCTTACGCAGGGGTACCGGGGAGCTGTTTTTT.

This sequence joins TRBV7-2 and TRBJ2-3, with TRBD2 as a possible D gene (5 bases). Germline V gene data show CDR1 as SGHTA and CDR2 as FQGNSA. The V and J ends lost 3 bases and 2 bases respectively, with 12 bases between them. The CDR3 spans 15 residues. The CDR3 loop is CASSFSAEPTDTQYF. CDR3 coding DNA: TGTGCCAGCAGCTTCTCAGCGGAACCCACAGATACGCAGTATTTT.

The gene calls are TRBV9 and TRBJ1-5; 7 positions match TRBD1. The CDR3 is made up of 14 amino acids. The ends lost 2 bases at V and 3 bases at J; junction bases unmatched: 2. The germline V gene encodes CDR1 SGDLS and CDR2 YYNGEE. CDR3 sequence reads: CASSVRGDNQPQHF. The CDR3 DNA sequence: TGTGCCAGCAGCGTCAGGGGGGACAATCAGCCCCAGCATTTT. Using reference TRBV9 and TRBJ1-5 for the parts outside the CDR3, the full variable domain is DSGVTQTPKHLITATGQRVTLRCSPRSGDLSVYWYQQSLDQGLQFLIQYYNGEERAKGNILERFSAQQFPDLHSELNLSSLELGDSALYFCASSVRGDNQPQHFGDGTRLSIL.

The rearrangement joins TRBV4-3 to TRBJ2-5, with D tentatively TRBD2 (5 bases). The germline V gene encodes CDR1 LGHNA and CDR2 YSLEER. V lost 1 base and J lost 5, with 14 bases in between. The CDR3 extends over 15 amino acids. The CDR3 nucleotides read TGCGCCAGCAGCCAAGCGGCGGGTAGGGCGGAGACCCAGTACTTC. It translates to CASSQAAGRAETQYF.

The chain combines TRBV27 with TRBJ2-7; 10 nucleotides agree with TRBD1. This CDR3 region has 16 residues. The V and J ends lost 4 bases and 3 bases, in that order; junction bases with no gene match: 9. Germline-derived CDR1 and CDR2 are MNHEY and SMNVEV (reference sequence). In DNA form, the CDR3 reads TGTGCCAGCAGTTATTCAGGGACAGGGGCCTACTACGAGCAGTACTTC. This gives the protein CASSYSGTGAYYEQYF.

CDR3 residues: CASSLVVLAGGPTDTQYF. CDR3 bases: TGTGCCAGCAGCTTAGTAGTCCTAGCGGGAGGCCCCACAGATACGCAGTATTTT. This chain connects TRBV7-2 to TRBJ2-3; 11 nucleotides align to TRBD2. Germline V gene lookup returns CDR1 SGHTA and CDR2 FQGNSA. The CDR3 contains 18 residues. J gave up 2 bases and V 1 base, and 8 bases lay outside the gene matches.

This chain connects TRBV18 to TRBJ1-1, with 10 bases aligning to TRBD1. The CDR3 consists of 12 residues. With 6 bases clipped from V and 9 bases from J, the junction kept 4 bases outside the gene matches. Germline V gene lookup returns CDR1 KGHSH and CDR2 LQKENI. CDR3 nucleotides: TGTGCCAGCTCCCAGGGACAGGGGCAAGCTTTCTTT. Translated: CASSQGQGQAFF. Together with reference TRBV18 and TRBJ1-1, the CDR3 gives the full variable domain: NAGVMQNPRHLVRRRGQEARLRCSPMKGHSHVYWYRQLPEEGLKFMVYLQKENIIDESGMPKERFSAEFPKEGPSILRIQQVVRGDSAAYFCASSQGQGQAFFGQGTRLTVV.

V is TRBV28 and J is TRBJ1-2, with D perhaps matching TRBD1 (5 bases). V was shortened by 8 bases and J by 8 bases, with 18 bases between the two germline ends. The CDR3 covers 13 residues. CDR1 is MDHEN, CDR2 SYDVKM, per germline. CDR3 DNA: TGTGCCAGCTACTACCAGGGTTACAGGGGCTACACCTTC. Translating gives CASYYQGYRGYTF.

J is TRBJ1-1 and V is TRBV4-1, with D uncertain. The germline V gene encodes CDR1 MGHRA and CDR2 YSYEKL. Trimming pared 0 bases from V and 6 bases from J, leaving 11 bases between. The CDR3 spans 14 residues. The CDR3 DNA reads TGCGCCAGCAGCCAAGAGGGGTACGCTTCTGAAGCTTTCTTT. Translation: CASSQEGYASEAFF.

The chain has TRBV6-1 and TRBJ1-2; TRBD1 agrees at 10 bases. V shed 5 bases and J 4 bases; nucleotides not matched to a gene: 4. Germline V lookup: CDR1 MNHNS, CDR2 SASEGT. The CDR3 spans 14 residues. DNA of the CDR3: TGTGCCAGCAGTACGACAGGGGGCGGCTATGGCTACACCTTC. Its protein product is CASSTTGGGYGYTF.

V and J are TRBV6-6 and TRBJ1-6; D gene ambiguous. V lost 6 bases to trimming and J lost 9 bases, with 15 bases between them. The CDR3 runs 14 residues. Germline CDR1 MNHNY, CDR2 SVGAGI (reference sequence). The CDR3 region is CASSPGLEISPLHF. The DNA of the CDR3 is TGTGCCAGCAGCCCTGGACTTGAAATTTCACCCCTCCACTTT.

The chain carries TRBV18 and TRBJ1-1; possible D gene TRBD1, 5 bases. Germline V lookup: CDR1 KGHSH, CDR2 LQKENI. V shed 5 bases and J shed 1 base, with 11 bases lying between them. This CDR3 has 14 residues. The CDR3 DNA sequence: TGTGCCAGCTCAGGGGGTTTGGCGAACACTGAAGCTTTCTTT. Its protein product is CASSGGLANTEAFF.

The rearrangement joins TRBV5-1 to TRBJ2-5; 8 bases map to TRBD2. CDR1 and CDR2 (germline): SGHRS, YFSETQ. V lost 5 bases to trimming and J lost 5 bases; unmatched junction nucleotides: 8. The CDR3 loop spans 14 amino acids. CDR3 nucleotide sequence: TGCGCCAGCAGTGGAGGACTAGCTAGCGAGACCCAGTACTTC. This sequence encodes CASSGGLASETQYF. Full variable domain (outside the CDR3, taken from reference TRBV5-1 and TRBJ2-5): KAGVTQTPRYLIKTRGQQVTLSCSPISGHRSVSWYQQTPGQGLQFLFEYFSETQRNKGNFPGRFSGRQFSNSRSEMNVSTLELGDSALYLCASSGGLASETQYFGPGTRLLVL.

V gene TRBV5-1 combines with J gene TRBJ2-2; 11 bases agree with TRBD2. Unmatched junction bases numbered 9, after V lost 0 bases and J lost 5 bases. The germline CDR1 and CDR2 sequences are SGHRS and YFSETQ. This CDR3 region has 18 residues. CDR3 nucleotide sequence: TGCGCCAGCAGCTTGGCGTTAGCGGGAGGGCCAGGGACCGGGGAGCTGTTTTTT. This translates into CASSLALAGGPGTGELFF.

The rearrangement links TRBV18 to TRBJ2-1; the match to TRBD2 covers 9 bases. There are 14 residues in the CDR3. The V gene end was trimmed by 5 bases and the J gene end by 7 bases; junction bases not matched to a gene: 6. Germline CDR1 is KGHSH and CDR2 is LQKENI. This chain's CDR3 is CASSDAGGDNEQFF. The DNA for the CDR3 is TGTGCCAGCTCAGATGCGGGAGGGGATAATGAGCAGTTCTTC.

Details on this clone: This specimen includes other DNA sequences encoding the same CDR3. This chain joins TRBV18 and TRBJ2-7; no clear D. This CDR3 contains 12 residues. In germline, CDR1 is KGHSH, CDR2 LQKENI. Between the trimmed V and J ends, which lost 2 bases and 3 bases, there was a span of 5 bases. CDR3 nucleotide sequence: TGTGCCAGCTCACCAAGCAGCTACGAGCAGTACTTC. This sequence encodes CASSPSSYEQYF.

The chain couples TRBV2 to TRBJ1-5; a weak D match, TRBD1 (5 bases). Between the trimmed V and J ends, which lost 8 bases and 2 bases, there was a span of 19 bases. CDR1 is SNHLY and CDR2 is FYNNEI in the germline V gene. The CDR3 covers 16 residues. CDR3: CASQGRTPGGNQPQHF. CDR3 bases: TGTGCCAGCCAAGGTCGGACCCCGGGGGGCAATCAGCCCCAGCATTTT.

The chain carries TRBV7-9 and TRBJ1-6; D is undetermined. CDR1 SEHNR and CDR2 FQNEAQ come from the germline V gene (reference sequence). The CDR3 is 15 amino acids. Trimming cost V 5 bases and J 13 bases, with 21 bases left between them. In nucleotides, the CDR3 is TGTGCCAGCAGCCCCGGGAGGGAGTTTCTAGCCCCCCTCCACTTT. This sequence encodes CASSPGREFLAPLHF.

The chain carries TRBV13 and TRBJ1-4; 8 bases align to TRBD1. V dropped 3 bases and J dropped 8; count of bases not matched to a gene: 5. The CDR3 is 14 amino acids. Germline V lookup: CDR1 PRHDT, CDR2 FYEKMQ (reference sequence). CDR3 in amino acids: CASSFGQGGEKLFF. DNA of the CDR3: TGTGCCAGCAGCTTCGGACAGGGCGGAGAAAAACTGTTTTTT.

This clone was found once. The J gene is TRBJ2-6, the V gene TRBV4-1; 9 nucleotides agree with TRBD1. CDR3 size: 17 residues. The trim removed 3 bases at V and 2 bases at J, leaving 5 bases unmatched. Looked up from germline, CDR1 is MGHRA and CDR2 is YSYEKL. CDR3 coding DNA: TGCGCCAGCAGCCACGCCCGGACAGGGGCTGGGGCCAACGTCCTGACTTTC. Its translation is CASSHARTGAGANVLTF.

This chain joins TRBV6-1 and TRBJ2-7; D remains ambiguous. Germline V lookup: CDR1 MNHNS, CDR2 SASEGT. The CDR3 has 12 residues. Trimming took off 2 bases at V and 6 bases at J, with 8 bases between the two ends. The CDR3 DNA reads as TGTGCCAGCAGTGAATCGATCCGCGAGCAGTACTTC. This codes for CASSESIREQYF.

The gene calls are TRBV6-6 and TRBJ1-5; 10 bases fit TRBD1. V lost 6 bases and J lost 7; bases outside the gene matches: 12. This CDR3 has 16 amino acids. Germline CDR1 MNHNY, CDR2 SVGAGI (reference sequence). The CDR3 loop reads CASSQPGQGWGQPQHF. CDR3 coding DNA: TGTGCCAGCAGCCAACCGGGACAGGGGTGGGGACAGCCCCAGCATTTT.

CDR3 in DNA: TGTGCCAGCGGGGTCGGGAGGGAGTCCAATGAGCAGTTCTTC. Translation gives CASGVGRESNEQFF. This chain uses TRBV7-9 with TRBJ2-1; 8 positions agree with TRBD2. The germline CDR1 and CDR2 sequences are SEHNR and FQNEAQ (reference sequence). V lost 8 bases, J lost 6 bases, and 9 bases stayed unmatched. The CDR3 runs to 14 residues.